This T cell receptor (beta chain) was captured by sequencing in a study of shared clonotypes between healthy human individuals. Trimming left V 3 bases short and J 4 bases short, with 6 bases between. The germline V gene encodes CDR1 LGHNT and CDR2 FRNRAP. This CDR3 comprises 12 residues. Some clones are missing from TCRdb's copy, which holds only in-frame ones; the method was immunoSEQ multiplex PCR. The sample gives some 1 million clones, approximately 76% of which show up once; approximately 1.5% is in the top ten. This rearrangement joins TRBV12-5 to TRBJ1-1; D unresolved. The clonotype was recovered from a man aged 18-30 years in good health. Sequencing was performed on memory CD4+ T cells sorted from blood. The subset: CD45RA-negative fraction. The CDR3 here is CASGLDGTEAFF. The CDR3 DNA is TGTGCTAGTGGTTTAGACGGCACTGAAGCTTTCTTT.